These 24 T cell receptor beta chains originate from one sample sequenced in a study of patients and donors after allogeneic stem cell transplantation. TCRdb re-called the RT-PCR reads through MiXCR, storing one row per CDR3 protein. The sample yields a few hundred thousand distinct CDR3 sequences, 12% to 15% seen once. The sequencing input was blood, either unsorted or a sorted T cell fraction (not recorded which). The receptor set was obtained from a human donor who was either an allogeneic HSCT recipient or a stem cell or donor lymphocyte infusion donor (not recorded which). It is not recorded whose cells these are; they may come from a transplant donor.

The genes are TRBV12-3 or TRBV12-4 and TRBJ1-4, with D unclear. V lost 7 bases to trimming and J lost 4 bases, with 13 bases between them. CDR3 length: 14 amino acids. CDR3 amino acids: CASTPVGFNEKLFF. DNA for the CDR3: TGTGCCAGCACCCCGGTCGGGTTTAATGAAAAACTGTTTTTT.

The CDR3: CASSLGGTYGEAFF. The DNA for the CDR3 is TGTGCCAGCAGCTTGGGGGGGACCTACGGTGAAGCTTTCTTT. The chain uses TRBV11-2 and TRBJ1-1, with D possibly being TRBD1 (5 bases). V lost 3 bases to trimming and J lost 7 bases, with 15 bases between them. The length of the CDR3 is 14 residues. Germline V CDR1 and CDR2: SGHAT, FQNNGV.

V is TRBV12-3 or TRBV12-4 and J is TRBJ1-2; maybe TRBD1 (5 bases). Trimming left V 7 bases short and J 2 bases short, with 14 bases between. The CDR3 covers 14 residues. In DNA, the CDR3 is TGTGCCAGCATCAGGGCGGGAGGGAACTATGGCTACACCTTC. It specifies CASIRAGGNYGYTF.

This clonotype was counted between two and nine times. The chain couples TRBV20-1 to TRBJ1-6; the D gene is possibly TRBD1 (6 bases). The CDR3 contains 13 residues. Trimming removed 6 bases from V and 5 bases from J, with 11 bases in between. Germline V lookup: CDR1 DFQATT, CDR2 SNEGSKA (reference sequence). CDR3 in amino acids: CSAPGQNNSPLHF. The DNA of the CDR3 is TGCAGTGCACCGGGACAAAATAATTCACCCCTCCACTTT.

V gene TRBV14 combines with J gene TRBJ2-5; D is uncertain. Trimming left V 1 base short and J 5 bases short, with 14 bases between. Germline V gene sequence: CDR1 SGHDN, CDR2 FVKESK. CDR3 length: 15 residues. The CDR3 nucleotides read TGTGCCAGCAGCCAAGGGGTCAGGCCTCGGGAGACCCAGTACTTC. Translation gives CASSQGVRPRETQYF.

As to this clonotype: One base away lies a much larger clone, so this may be a sequencing read error. The conserved closing phenylalanine or tryptophan is absent in this CDR3, likely reflecting a read error. The rearrangement uses TRBV2 and TRBJ2-7; 7 bases map to TRBD2. There are 12 residues in the CDR3. With V trimmed by 6 bases and J by 4 bases, 3 bases remained unmatched. The V gene's germline CDR1 is SNHLY and CDR2 FYNNEI. This chain's CDR3 is CASRAGPYEQYL. The CDR3 nucleotides read TGTGCCAGCAGAGCGGGACCGTACGAGCAGTACTTA.

V usage is TRBV18 and J usage is TRBJ1-2; D unresolved. The germline V gene encodes CDR1 KGHSH and CDR2 LQKENI. V shed 2 bases and J shed 3 bases, with 7 bases lying between them. This CDR3 has 13 amino acids. The CDR3 DNA reads TGTGCCAGCTCACCAAGTGGGGACTATGGCTACACCTTC. As protein: CASSPSGDYGYTF.

The chain recombines TRBV12-3 or TRBV12-4 with TRBJ1-6; no reliable D call. Trimming stripped 2 bases from V and 9 bases from J, with 14 bases between. The CDR3 sequence is 15 residues long. CDR3 loop: CASSLYFRMGSPLHF. CDR3 DNA sequence: TGTGCCAGCAGTTTATATTTCAGGATGGGTTCACCCCTCCACTTT.

This clonotype was found a few times. The chain couples TRBV6-9 to TRBJ2-3, with D hard to call. V was cut by 6 bases and J by 4 bases, with 11 bases left in between. The V gene's germline CDR1 is MNHGY and CDR2 SVAAGI. The CDR3 runs 13 residues. Here the CDR3 DNA reads TGTGCCAGCAGCCCAGGTCGGGCAGATACGCAGTATTTT. It yields the protein CASSPGRADTQYF.

CDR3 DNA sequence: TGTGCCAGCAGTTACTCCGTAGGGCTCAACACCGGGGAGCTGTTTTTT. Translation gives CASSYSVGLNTGELFF. The gene calls are TRBV6-2 or TRBV6-3 and TRBJ2-2; no clear D gene. Trimming left V 0 bases short and J 2 bases short, with 10 bases between. Looked up from germline, CDR1 is MNHEY and CDR2 is SVGEGT. The CDR3 covers 16 residues.

This clonotype has a count of ten or more. The chain is built from TRBV11-2 and TRBJ2-7; D may be TRBD1 (6 bases). Germline-derived CDR1 and CDR2 are SGHAT and FQNNGV. This CDR3 region has 19 residues. Between the trimmed V and J ends, which lost 3 bases and 0 bases, there was a span of 24 bases. CDR3 protein: CASSLGWGEWGPSSYEQYF. DNA for the CDR3: TGTGCCAGCAGCTTGGGTTGGGGTGAGTGGGGGCCTTCCTCCTACGAGCAGTACTTC.

V is TRBV20-1 and J is TRBJ2-7; TRBD1 agrees at 10 bases. The germline V gene has CDR1 DFQATT and CDR2 SNEGSKA (reference sequence). With 7 bases clipped from V and 5 bases from J, the junction kept 8 bases outside the gene matches. CDR3 length equals 13 residues. CDR3 amino acids: CSGIGTGENEQYF. CDR3 in DNA: TGCAGTGGGATAGGGACAGGGGAAAACGAGCAGTACTTC.

There are many counts of this clonotype. The V gene is TRBV24-1, the J gene TRBJ2-5; 7 positions match TRBD2. The CDR3 contains 15 residues. Trimming at V came to 4 bases and at J to 3 bases, leaving 7 bases not matched to a gene. CDR1 KGHDR and CDR2 SFDVKD come from the germline V gene. CDR3 sequence reads: CATSDQAGREETQYF. The DNA for the CDR3 is TGTGCCACCAGTGACCAAGCGGGGCGGGAAGAGACCCAGTACTTC.

This chain uses TRBV10-3 with TRBJ2-6; 8 bases align to TRBD1. CDR1 is ENHRY, CDR2 SYGVKD, per germline. This CDR3 spans 15 amino acids. Trimming took 10 bases from V and 1 from J; bases not matched to a gene: 6. This CDR3 is CASRDRSSGANVLTF. CDR3 nucleotide sequence: TGTGCCAGCCGGGACAGGAGTTCTGGGGCCAACGTCCTGACTTTC.

The gene calls are TRBV19 and TRBJ2-5; TRBD2 is a possible D gene (5 bases). Germline V gives CDR1 LNHDA, CDR2 SQIVND (reference sequence). V was cut by 4 bases and J by 1 base, with 7 bases left in between. This CDR3 has 13 amino acids. The CDR3 reads CASSTSGQETQYF. In DNA form, the CDR3 reads TGTGCCAGTAGTACCAGCGGCCAAGAGACCCAGTACTTC.

This clonotype was seen repeatedly, ten times or more. The chain employs TRBV5-1 and TRBJ2-3; 7 bases are shared with TRBD1. Germline trimming cut 5 bases from V and 3 bases from J; bases unmatched to any gene: 6. The CDR3 covers 14 residues. Germline CDR1 is SGHRS and CDR2 is YFSETQ. The CDR3 protein is CASSWDSNTDTQYF. The CDR3 DNA follows: TGCGCCAGCAGTTGGGACAGCAATACAGATACGCAGTATTTT.

A few counts support this clonotype. The chain couples TRBV6-2 or TRBV6-3 to TRBJ2-2; D is possibly TRBD1 (6 bases). Trimming pared 2 bases from V and 1 base from J, leaving 8 bases between. Germline CDR1 MNHEY, CDR2 SVGEGT. The CDR3 has 15 residues. The CDR3 nucleotides read TGTGCCAGCAGTTACCCAGGGGTGAACACCGGGGAGCTGTTTTTT. Protein: CASSYPGVNTGELFF.

This clonotype came up a few times. The chain uses TRBV6-1 and TRBJ1-2; D gene unclear. V shed 6 bases and J shed 9 bases, with 20 bases lying between them. This CDR3 has 14 amino acids. From germline, CDR1 is MNHNS and CDR2 SASEGT. The CDR3 protein is CASRGLGPQDRYTF. As DNA, the CDR3 is TGTGCCAGCAGGGGCCTAGGACCCCAAGATCGCTACACCTTC.

Only a few counts were recorded for this clonotype. This chain links TRBV20-1 with TRBJ2-7; TRBD2 aligns across 9 bases. The germline CDR1 and CDR2 sequences are DFQATT and SNEGSKA (reference sequence). There are 13 residues in the CDR3. V shed 7 bases and J 3 bases; nucleotides not matched to a gene: 7. CDR3 sequence reads: CSVRAGGSYEQYF. The DNA for the CDR3 is TGCAGTGTCCGAGCGGGAGGAAGCTACGAGCAGTACTTC.

This clonotype showed up many times. The V call is TRBV7-8, the J call TRBJ2-6; D call uncertain. The germline V and J ends were trimmed by 0 bases and 2 bases, with 5 bases remaining between them. Germline CDR1 reads SGHVS; CDR2 reads FQNEAQ. The CDR3 is 15 residues long. CDR3 nucleotides: TGTGCCAGCAGCTTAGCAGGGACTGGGGCCAACGTCCTGACTTTC. This codes for CASSLAGTGANVLTF.

V is TRBV19 and J is TRBJ2-1; possible D gene TRBD1, 5 bases. Germline-derived CDR1 and CDR2 are LNHDA and SQIVND (reference sequence). The CDR3 is 15 residues long. V was cut by 5 bases and J by 7 bases, with 18 bases left in between. CDR3 nucleotide sequence: TGTGCCAGTAGTGATTACAGGACGGCGCGGAATGAGCAGTTCTTC. Residues: CASSDYRTARNEQFF.

The count of this clonotype is one. The rearrangement joins TRBV4-3 to TRBJ1-2, with TRBD1 as a possible D gene (5 bases). Germline V gene data show CDR1 as LGHNA and CDR2 as YSLEER. The V end lost 3 bases, the J end lost 8 bases, and 10 bases lay between the germline ends. The CDR3 runs to 12 residues. The CDR3 here is CASSQGPRGYTF. CDR3 bases: TGCGCCAGCAGCCAGGGACCGAGGGGCTACACCTTC.

This clonotype counts as medium-sized (0.01 to 0.1%). The V gene is TRBV12-3 or TRBV12-4, the J gene TRBJ1-1, with D uncertain. V was pared by 2 bases and J by 1 base, with 2 bases between. CDR3 size: 12 residues. For the CDR3, the DNA is TGTGCCAGCAGTTTACAGAACACTGAAGCTTTCTTT. It translates to CASSLQNTEAFF.

This clonotype was counted between two and nine times. V usage is TRBV19 and J usage is TRBJ2-6, with D possibly matching TRBD1 (7 bases). The CDR3 is made up of 16 amino acids. V was clipped by 5 bases and J by 4 bases, with 15 bases between them. Germline V gives CDR1 LNHDA, CDR2 SQIVND (reference sequence). The CDR3 DNA is TGTGCCAGTAGTCCCAGGGGGGCGCGAGGGGCCAACGTCCTGACTTTC. Translated, it gives CASSPRGARGANVLTF.